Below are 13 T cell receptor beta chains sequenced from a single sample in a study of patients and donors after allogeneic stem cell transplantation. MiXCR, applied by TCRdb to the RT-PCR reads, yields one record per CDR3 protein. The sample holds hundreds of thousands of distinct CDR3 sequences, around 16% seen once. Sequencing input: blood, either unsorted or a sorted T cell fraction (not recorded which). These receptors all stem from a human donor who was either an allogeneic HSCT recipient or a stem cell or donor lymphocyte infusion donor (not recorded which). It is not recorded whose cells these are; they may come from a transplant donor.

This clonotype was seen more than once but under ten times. CDR3 sequence (DNA): TGTGCCAGCAGTGAATATGGGACCAGCACTGAAGCTTTCTTT. It codes for CASSEYGTSTEAFF. The chain is built from TRBV25-1 and TRBJ1-1, with D perhaps matching TRBD1 (5 bases). The germline V and J ends were trimmed by 0 bases and 4 bases, with 9 bases remaining between them. Germline V gene lookup returns CDR1 MGHDK and CDR2 SYGVNS. This CDR3 region has 14 residues.

In DNA, the CDR3 is TGTGCCAGCGGCCCAGGGTCGGGACAGTTCTTC. Translating gives CASGPGSGQFF. The J gene is TRBJ2-1, the V gene TRBV27, with D perhaps TRBD1 or TRBD2 (5 bases each). V was cut by 8 bases and J by 13 bases, with 15 bases left in between. CDR3 length: 11 amino acids. Germline CDR1 and CDR2: MNHEY and SMNVEV (reference sequence).

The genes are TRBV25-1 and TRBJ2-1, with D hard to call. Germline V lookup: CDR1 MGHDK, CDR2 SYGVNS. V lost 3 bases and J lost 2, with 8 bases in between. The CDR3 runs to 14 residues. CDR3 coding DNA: TGTGCCAGCAGTGAGACCTCAGCCTACAATGAGCAGTTCTTC. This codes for CASSETSAYNEQFF. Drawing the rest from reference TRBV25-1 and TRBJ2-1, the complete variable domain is EADIYQTPRYLVIGTGKKITLECSQTMGHDKMYWYQQDPGMELHLIHYSYGVNSTEKGDLSSESTVSRIRTEHFPLTLESARPSHTSQYLCASSETSAYNEQFFGPGTRLTVL.

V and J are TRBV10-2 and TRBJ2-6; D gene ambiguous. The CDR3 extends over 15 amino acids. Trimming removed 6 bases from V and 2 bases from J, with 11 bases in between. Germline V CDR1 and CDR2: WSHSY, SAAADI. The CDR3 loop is CASSPVETGANVLTF. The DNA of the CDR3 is TGCGCCAGCAGCCCAGTAGAAACTGGGGCCAACGTCCTGACTTTC.

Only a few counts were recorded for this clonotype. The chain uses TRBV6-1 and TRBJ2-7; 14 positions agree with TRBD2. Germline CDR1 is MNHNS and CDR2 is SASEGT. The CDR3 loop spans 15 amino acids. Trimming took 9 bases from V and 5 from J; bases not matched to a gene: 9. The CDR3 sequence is CASESGLAGADEQYF. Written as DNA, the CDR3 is TGTGCCAGTGAATCGGGACTAGCGGGAGCAGACGAGCAGTACTTC.

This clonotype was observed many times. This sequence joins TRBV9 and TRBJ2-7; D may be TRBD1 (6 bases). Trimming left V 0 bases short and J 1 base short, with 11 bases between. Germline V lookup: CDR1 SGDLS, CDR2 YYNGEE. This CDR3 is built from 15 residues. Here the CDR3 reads CASSVGGQQSYEQYF. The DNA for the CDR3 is TGTGCCAGCAGCGTAGGTGGACAGCAATCCTACGAGCAGTACTTC.

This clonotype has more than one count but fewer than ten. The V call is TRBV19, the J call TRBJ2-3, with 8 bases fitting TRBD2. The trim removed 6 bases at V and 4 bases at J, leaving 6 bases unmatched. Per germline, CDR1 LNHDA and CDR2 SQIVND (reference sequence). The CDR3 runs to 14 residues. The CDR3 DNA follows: TGTGCCAGTAGGACGGGAGGGCTCCCAGATACGCAGTATTTT. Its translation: CASRTGGLPDTQYF.

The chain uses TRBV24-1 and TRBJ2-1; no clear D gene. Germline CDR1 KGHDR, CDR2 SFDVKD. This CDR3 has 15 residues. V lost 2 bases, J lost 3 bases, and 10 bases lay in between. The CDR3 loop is CATSDSTTDYNEQFF. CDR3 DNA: TGTGCCACCAGTGATTCGACGACCGACTACAATGAGCAGTTCTTC.

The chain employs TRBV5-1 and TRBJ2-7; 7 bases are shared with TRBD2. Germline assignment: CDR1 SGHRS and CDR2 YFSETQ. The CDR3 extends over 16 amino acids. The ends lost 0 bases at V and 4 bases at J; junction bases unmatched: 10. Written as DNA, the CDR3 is TGCGCCAGCAGCTTGGAAGCCAAGCGGGGAAGGTACGAGCAGTACTTC. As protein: CASSLEAKRGRYEQYF.

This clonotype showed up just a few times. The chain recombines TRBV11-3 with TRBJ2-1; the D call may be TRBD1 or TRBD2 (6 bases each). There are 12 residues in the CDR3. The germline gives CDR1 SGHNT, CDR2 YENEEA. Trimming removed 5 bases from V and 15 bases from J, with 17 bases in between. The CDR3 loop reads CASSLEGGPGFF. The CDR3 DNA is TGTGCCAGCAGCCTCGAGGGGGGCCCTGGGTTCTTC.

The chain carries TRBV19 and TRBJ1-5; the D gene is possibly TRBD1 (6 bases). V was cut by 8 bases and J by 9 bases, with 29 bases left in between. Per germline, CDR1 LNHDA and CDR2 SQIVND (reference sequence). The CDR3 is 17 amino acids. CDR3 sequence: CASGRYGFGQLERPQHF. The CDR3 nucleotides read TGTGCCAGTGGGAGGTATGGATTTGGACAGTTGGAACGGCCCCAGCATTTT.

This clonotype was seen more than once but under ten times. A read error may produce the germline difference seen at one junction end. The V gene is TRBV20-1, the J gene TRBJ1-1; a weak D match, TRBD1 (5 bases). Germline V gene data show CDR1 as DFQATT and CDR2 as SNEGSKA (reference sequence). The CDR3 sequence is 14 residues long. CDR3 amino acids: CSARARAFNTEVFF. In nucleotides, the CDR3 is TGCAGTGCCCGAGCCAGGGCTTTTAACACTGAAGTTTTCTTT.

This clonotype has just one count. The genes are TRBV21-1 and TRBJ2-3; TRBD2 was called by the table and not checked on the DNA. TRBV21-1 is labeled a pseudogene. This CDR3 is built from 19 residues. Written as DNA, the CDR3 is TGTGCCAGCAGCAAAGAGGAGCCTAGCGGGAGGCAAGGCACAGATACGCAGTATTTT. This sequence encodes CASSKEEPSGRQGTDTQYF.